A single sample gave rise to the 28 T cell receptor beta chains below, sequenced in a study of Graves' ophthalmopathy and Graves' hyperthyroidism. From RNA, the CDR3 regions of TCR beta chains were amplified and sequenced. An opening RT-PCR round employed HTBI primers and preceded a second-round multiplex PCR. In TCRdb, the multiplex PCR reads were re-called with MiXCR into one record per CDR3 protein. The sample gives some 390,000 distinct CDR3 sequences, approximately 16% of which show up once; around 1.4% is in the top ten. Sequenced sample: peripheral blood. These receptors all stem from a woman younger than 30 with Graves' ophthalmopathy.

The V gene is TRBV29-1, the J gene TRBJ2-7, with 8 nucleotides matching TRBD1. The CDR3 totals 13 residues. With V trimmed by 4 bases and J by 4 bases, 6 bases remained unmatched. CDR1 is SQVTM, CDR2 ANQGSEA, per germline. In DNA form, the CDR3 reads TGCAGCGTTGCGCCGACAGGGGCGTACGAGCAGTACTTC. Protein: CSVAPTGAYEQYF.

This clonotype was detected ten times or more. This rearrangement joins TRBV28 to TRBJ1-1; tentatively, D is TRBD1 (5 bases). Germline V CDR1 and CDR2: MDHEN, SYDVKM. There are 13 residues in the CDR3. The germline V and J ends were trimmed by 6 bases and 8 bases, with 16 bases remaining between them. CDR3 sequence (DNA): TGTGCCAGCAGCCCCCTTGGGGGACGGGAAGCTTTCTTT. Translated, it gives CASSPLGGREAFF. Using reference TRBV28 and TRBJ1-1 for the parts outside the CDR3, the full variable domain is DVKVTQSSRYLVKRTGEKVFLECVQDMDHENMFWYRQDPGLGLRLIYFSYDVKMKEKGDIPEGYSVSREKKERFSLILESASTNQTSMYLCASSPLGGREAFFGQGTRLTVV.

This clonotype was recorded many times. V and J are TRBV6-2 or TRBV6-3 and TRBJ1-3; D gene uncertain. Trimming removed 6 bases from V and 6 bases from J, with 12 bases in between. Looked up from germline, CDR1 is MNHEY and CDR2 is SVGEGT. There are 13 residues in the CDR3. The CDR3 sequence is CASRTYATNTIYF. The CDR3 DNA is TGTGCCAGCAGAACTTATGCAACAAACACCATATATTTT.

Ten or more counts support this clonotype. V gene TRBV19 combines with J gene TRBJ1-1; D perhaps matches TRBD1 (5 bases). Looked up from germline, CDR1 is LNHDA and CDR2 is SQIVND (reference sequence). The CDR3 loop spans 16 amino acids. V gave up 6 bases and J gave up 4 bases, with 21 bases separating them. The DNA for the CDR3 is TGTGCCAGTAGCCAAATAAGGGGAAGCTGGGCCACTGAAGCTTTCTTT. Encoded protein: CASSQIRGSWATEAFF.

Details on this clonotype: A single base separates this from a much larger clone, so it may be a read error. The chain couples TRBV4-3 to TRBJ1-1, with a weak D call TRBD1 (5 bases). V lost 0 bases and J 6 bases, leaving 11 bases between the germline ends. Per germline, CDR1 LGHNA and CDR2 YSLEER. The length of the CDR3 is 14 residues. CDR3 in DNA: TGCGCCAGCAGCCAAGAGTGTCAGGGCCCTGAAGCTTTCTTT. It codes for CASSQECQGPEAFF.

This chain uses TRBV28 with TRBJ2-5, with TRBD1 matching over 8 bases. J gave up 5 bases and V 6 bases, and 11 bases lay outside the gene matches. Germline values: CDR1 MDHEN, CDR2 SYDVKM. The CDR3 covers 15 residues. CDR3 amino acids: CASSWNSGGAETQYF. DNA for the CDR3: TGTGCCAGCAGCTGGAATTCAGGGGGCGCGGAGACCCAGTACTTC.

This clonotype came up many times. The rearrangement links TRBV18 to TRBJ2-5; 7 nucleotides align to TRBD2. The germline V gene encodes CDR1 KGHSH and CDR2 LQKENI. V lost 6 bases to trimming and J lost 8 bases; unmatched junction nucleotides: 15. The CDR3 contains 15 residues. The CDR3 spells CASSHVSAGDDTQYF. CDR3 in DNA: TGTGCCAGCTCCCACGTCTCGGCGGGAGATGATACCCAGTACTTC.

This clonotype has at least ten counts. The chain carries TRBV10-1 and TRBJ2-4; no firm D call. CDR3 length: 15 amino acids. The V gene lost 4 bases and the J gene lost 0 bases, with 10 bases spanning the gap. The germline gives CDR1 WNHNN, CDR2 SYGVQD (reference sequence). The chain's CDR3 is CASSGLILAKNIQYF. The CDR3, as DNA: TGCGCCAGCAGTGGTTTGATCCTAGCCAAAAACATTCAGTACTTC.

Ten or more counts support this clonotype. V gene TRBV15 combines with J gene TRBJ1-5, with 7 bases that match TRBD1. The CDR3 is made up of 15 amino acids. Germline values: CDR1 LNHNV, CDR2 YYDKDF (reference sequence). Unmatched junction bases numbered 1, after V lost 0 bases and J lost 2 bases. The CDR3 bases are TGTGCCACCAGCAGAGAAGGGGGCGGCAATCAGCCCCAGCATTTT. Protein product: CATSREGGGNQPQHF.

This clonotype was seen many times. The gene calls are TRBV6-4 and TRBJ1-5; the D gene is possibly TRBD1 (6 bases). The germline V gene encodes CDR1 MRHNA and CDR2 SNTAGT. The CDR3 consists of 17 residues. V lost 6 bases and J 0 bases, leaving 18 bases between the germline ends. The CDR3 nucleotides read TGTGCCAGCAGCCAGTACCCGGGACATAATAGCAATCAGCCCCAGCATTTT. It codes for CASSQYPGHNSNQPQHF.

The table lists this clonotype with many counts. The chain employs TRBV28 and TRBJ1-5; a weak D match, TRBD1 (6 bases). Trimming took 6 bases from V and 6 from J, leaving 15 bases between them. Germline lookup yields CDR1 MDHEN and CDR2 SYDVKM. The CDR3 is 14 residues long. The CDR3 DNA follows: TGTGCCAGCAGAAAGGGGGGGGGCAGTCAGCCCCAGCATTTT. Amino acids: CASRKGGGSQPQHF.

This clonotype was observed at least ten times. The V gene is TRBV6-2 or TRBV6-3, the J gene TRBJ1-1; TRBD1 is a possible D gene (5 bases). Trimming left V 1 base short and J 6 bases short, with 18 bases between. The germline V gene has CDR1 MNHEY and CDR2 SVGEGT. The CDR3 spans 16 residues. The CDR3 DNA follows: TGTGCCAGCAGTTACTATAGTGGCAGGGTAATCGCTGAAGCTTTCTTT. This translates into CASSYYSGRVIAEAFF.

This clonotype was observed many times. The chain carries TRBV6-1 and TRBJ2-4, with D perhaps TRBD2 (6 bases). Germline V gene lookup returns CDR1 MNHNS and CDR2 SASEGT. This CDR3 contains 17 residues. Trimming cost V 0 bases and J 1 base, with 13 bases left between them. Written as DNA, the CDR3 is TGTGCCAGCAGTGAAGCGGTCGGTCGGGGGGCCAAAAACATTCAGTACTTC. As protein: CASSEAVGRGAKNIQYF.

This clonotype has ten or more counts. The V call is TRBV30, the J call TRBJ1-1; a possible D gene is TRBD1 (6 bases). The CDR3 is made up of 14 amino acids. V lost 0 bases to trimming and J lost 3 bases, with 11 bases between them. Germline-derived CDR1 and CDR2 are GTSNPN and SVGIG (reference sequence). CDR3 in amino acids: CAWSVQGGYTEAFF. CDR3 DNA sequence: TGTGCCTGGAGTGTACAAGGGGGATACACTGAAGCTTTCTTT.

This clonotype was observed many times. The J gene is TRBJ1-6, the V gene TRBV20-1; 9 bases are a match to TRBD1. The trim removed 6 bases at V and 5 bases at J, leaving 8 bases unmatched. The CDR3 covers 15 residues. Germline CDR1 DFQATT, CDR2 SNEGSKA (reference sequence). CDR3 DNA: TGCAGTGCCAGTCGGGACAGGGTTGATAATTCACCCCTCCACTTT. Translating gives CSASRDRVDNSPLHF.

The sample holds many counts of this clonotype. This chain joins TRBV19 and TRBJ1-5, with no clear D. Germline CDR1 is LNHDA and CDR2 is SQIVND (reference sequence). There are 15 residues in the CDR3. V lost 4 bases to trimming and J lost 2 bases, with 12 bases between them. The CDR3 sequence: CASSTQAGGNQPQHF. The CDR3 bases are TGTGCCAGTAGTACCCAAGCGGGCGGCAATCAGCCCCAGCATTTT. Together with reference TRBV19 and TRBJ1-5, the CDR3 gives the full variable domain: DGGITQSPKYLFRKEGQNVTLSCEQNLNHDAMYWYRQDPGQGLRLIYYSQIVNDFQKGDIAEGYSVSREKKESFPLTVTSAQKNPTAFYLCASSTQAGGNQPQHFGDGTRLSIL.

This clonotype came up many times. The chain has TRBV15 and TRBJ2-5; D tentatively reads TRBD1 or TRBD2 (5 bases each). The CDR3 loop spans 15 amino acids. Trimming cost V 0 bases and J 7 bases, with 15 bases left between them. Germline lookup yields CDR1 LNHNV and CDR2 YYDKDF (reference sequence). CDR3 bases: TGTGCCACCAGCAGAGAAGGGACGCCGTTCGGGACCCAGTACTTC. It yields the protein CATSREGTPFGTQYF.

This clonotype has a count of ten or more. This chain connects TRBV6-5 to TRBJ1-2, with D unresolved. This CDR3 is built from 13 residues. The germline V gene has CDR1 MNHEY and CDR2 SVGAGI. V was pared by 5 bases and J by 7 bases, with 14 bases between. The CDR3, as DNA: TGTGCCAGCAGTCCCGGAGGCGGCGGTGGCTACACCTTC. Its translation: CASSPGGGGGYTF.

This clonotype was seen ten or more times. The rearrangement uses TRBV28 and TRBJ1-6; D possibly corresponds to TRBD1 (5 bases). Germline V gene lookup returns CDR1 MDHEN and CDR2 SYDVKM. The CDR3 totals 13 residues. The CDR3 region has the DNA TGTGTTTCGGCTAGGGGAATTAGGTCACCCCTCCACTTT. Its protein is CVSARGIRSPLHF.

In its sample, this clonotype was seen many times. This chain connects TRBV14 to TRBJ1-1; D call uncertain. The CDR3 is 14 amino acids. Trimming cost V 1 base and J 8 bases, with 14 bases left between them. CDR1 and CDR2 (germline): SGHDN, FVKESK. CDR3: CASSQAADRREAFF. In DNA, the CDR3 is TGTGCCAGCAGCCAAGCGGCGGACCGGCGGGAAGCTTTCTTT.

This clonotype came up many times. DNA of the CDR3: TGTGCCAGCAGGGTTCTCAGGAACACTGAAGCTTTCTTT. It yields the protein CASRVLRNTEAFF. The gene calls are TRBV6-1 and TRBJ1-1; D uncertain. CDR1 and CDR2 from the germline V gene are MNHNS and SASEGT. The CDR3 has 13 residues. V gave up 6 bases and J gave up 1 base, with 9 bases separating them.

This clonotype occurred many times. The chain has TRBV5-4 and TRBJ1-1; 7 bases align to TRBD1. This CDR3 is 17 amino acids long. J gave up 1 base and V 3 bases, and 12 bases lay outside the gene matches. Germline values: CDR1 SGHNT, CDR2 YYREEE (reference sequence). The CDR3 DNA reads TGTGCCAGCAGCTATGGAGGCGGGACAGCGAGGAACACTGAAGCTTTCTTT. It is translated as CASSYGGGTARNTEAFF. Supplemented by reference TRBV5-4 and TRBJ1-1, the full variable domain reads ETGVTQSPTHLIKTRGQQVTLRCSSQSGHNTVSWYQQALGQGPQFIFQYYREEENGRGNFPPRFSGLQFPNYSSELNVNALELDDSALYLCASSYGGGTARNTEAFFGQGTRLTVV.

This clonotype was detected many times. The chain combines TRBV10-1 with TRBJ2-7; TRBD2 aligns across 8 bases. Trimming took 2 bases from V and 7 from J; bases not matched to a gene: 13. There are 16 residues in the CDR3. Germline V gene lookup returns CDR1 WNHNN and CDR2 SYGVQD (reference sequence). The CDR3 reads CASSETASGSAGEQYF. As DNA, the CDR3 is TGCGCCAGCAGTGAGACGGCTAGCGGGTCCGCAGGGGAGCAGTACTTC.

This clonotype was seen repeatedly, ten times or more. DNA for the CDR3: TGCAGCGGTAGCGGGGTGGTGTCCTACGAGCAGTACTTC. It specifies CSGSGVVSYEQYF. This chain joins TRBV20-1 and TRBJ2-7; 8 bases line up with TRBD2. Germline V gene data show CDR1 as DFQATT and CDR2 as SNEGSKA (reference sequence). The CDR3 runs to 13 residues.

In this sample, this clonotype turned up many times. V is TRBV29-1 and J is TRBJ1-5, with TRBD1 matching over 8 bases. Per germline, CDR1 SQVTM and CDR2 ANQGSEA. The V and J ends lost 4 bases and 4 bases, in that order; junction bases with no gene match: 3. The CDR3 is 13 amino acids. The DNA for the CDR3 is TGCAGCGTTGGGACAGGGAATAATCAGCCCCAGCATTTT. This gives the protein CSVGTGNNQPQHF.

The rearrangement uses TRBV6-2 or TRBV6-3 and TRBJ1-2; 7 positions match TRBD1. The germline V gene encodes CDR1 MNHEY and CDR2 SVGEGT. V lost 2 bases, J lost 5 bases, and 5 bases stayed unmatched. There are 14 residues in the CDR3. As DNA, the CDR3 is TGTGCCAGCAGTTACGAGGGCAGGGGGTATGGCTACACCTTC. Protein sequence: CASSYEGRGYGYTF.

This rearrangement joins TRBV7-2 to TRBJ1-5, with D hard to call. Looked up from germline, CDR1 is SGHTA and CDR2 is FQGNSA. CDR3 size: 12 residues. Trimming took off 4 bases at V and 9 bases at J, with 10 bases between the two ends. The CDR3 DNA reads TGTGCCAGCAGCTCCGCCTTTAGGCCCCAGCATTTT. Translation gives CASSSAFRPQHF.

This clonotype was seen at least ten times. This rearrangement joins TRBV6-1 to TRBJ1-5, with D perhaps matching TRBD1 (6 bases). The CDR3 is 14 amino acids. Germline V gene lookup returns CDR1 MNHNS and CDR2 SASEGT. V was trimmed by 6 bases and J by 9 bases, leaving 18 bases between them. The CDR3 bases are TGTGCCAGCAGCCGTGACAGGTCCCCAGGGCCCCAGCATTTT. Amino acid sequence: CASSRDRSPGPQHF.